This is a list of T cell receptor beta chains from one sample in a study of human T cells and chemical hapten exposure. MiXCR was run by TCRdb on the RACE reads, yielding one entry per CDR3 protein. The sample lists 300,000 to 450,000 distinct CDR3 sequences, approximately 5% occurring once. The starting material was whole blood, obtained in connection with sensitization to the hapten diphenylcyclopropenone (DPC). These receptors all stem from a woman in her forties or fifties with alopecia areata. Some clones in this sample may be carry-over from other donors' samples. Each CDR3 is given with its conserved first and last residue. The order of the fields is V gene, clone size, J gene, D gene, CDR3 DNA, CDR3 protein. D genes are given only for firm matches. Rows may omit the clone size; those that give it use once, few, many or a size class.

TRBV6-5	few	TRBJ1-2	.	TGTGCCAGCAGTCAGGTGCCGTATGGCTACACCTTC	CASSQVPYGYTF
TRBV20-1	few	TRBJ1-5	.	TGCAGTGCTAGTTCCGAGCGTCGGTACGGAAGCAATCAGCCCCAGCATTTT	CSASSERRYGSNQPQHF
TRBV5-1	many	TRBJ1-5	.	TGCGCCAGCAGCTTGGGGGACGGCTTCCTAACTTATAGCAATCAGCCCCAGCATTTT	CASSLGDGFLTYSNQPQHF
TRBV28	many	TRBJ2-1	TRBD2	TGTGCCAGCAAAGTTAGCGGGAGTTGGTACAATGAGCAGTTCTTC	CASKVSGSWYNEQFF
TRBV20-1	many	TRBJ2-3	TRBD2	TGCAGTGCTAGAGTCGGGCGGGGGGGCCGAATAGATACGCAGTATTTT	CSARVGRGGRIDTQYF
TRBV2	many	TRBJ2-4	.	TGTGCCAGCGGAGGACAGCTAGCCAAAAACATTCAGTACTTC	CASGGQLAKNIQYF
TRBV30	few	TRBJ2-7	TRBD2	TGTGCCCGAACGACTAGCGGGGCCTTCCGTGGGGAGCAGTACTTC	CARTTSGAFRGEQYF
TRBV29-1	.	TRBJ1-1	.	TGCAGCGTTTACAGGGTGAACACTGAAGCTTTCTTT	CSVYRVNTEAFF
TRBV12-3/TRBV12-4	many	TRBJ2-5	.	TGTGCCAGCAGTCAGGGGAAACAAGAGACCCAGTACTTC	CASSQGKQETQYF
TRBV7-9	many	TRBJ1-5	.	TGTGCCAGCCGCGGGGACAATCAGCCCCAGCATTTT	CASRGDNQPQHF
TRBV15	few	TRBJ2-5	.	TGTGCCACCTCGGACCGGGGGTGGCAAGAGACCCAGTACTTC	CATSDRGWQETQYF
TRBV15	few	TRBJ2-5	TRBD2	TGTGCCACCAGCATAGGACTAGCGGAGGGGGAGACCCAGTACTTC	CATSIGLAEGETQYF
TRBV2	many	TRBJ2-6	.	TGTGCCAGCAGTTCGGGGCCTTTAAGATCTGGGGCCAACGTCCTGACTTTC	CASSSGPLRSGANVLTF
TRBV6-6	many	TRBJ1-1	TRBD1	TGTGCCAGCAGCGTGACAGGGTTCACTGAAGCTTTCTTT	CASSVTGFTEAFF
TRBV18	few	TRBJ1-1	TRBD1	TGTGCCAGCTCACCCCAGGACAGGTTGAACACTGAAGCTTTCTTT	CASSPQDRLNTEAFF
TRBV27	few	TRBJ1-5	TRBD1	TGTGCCAGCAGCCCGGGACAGGGGGCATTTCAGCCCCAGCATTTT	CASSPGQGAFQPQHF
TRBV20-1	few	TRBJ1-1	.	TGCAGTGCTAAGGACCCCAACACTGAAGCTTTCTTT	CSAKDPNTEAFF
TRBV7-8	many	TRBJ2-7	TRBD1	TGTGCCAGCAGCTCGGGACAGGGGATAATCGACGAGCAGTACTTC	CASSSGQGIIDEQYF
TRBV15	.	TRBJ2-1	.	TGTGCCACCAGCAACGGCTTTAGCTCCTACAATGAGCAGTTCTTC	CATSNGFSSYNEQFF
TRBV7-9	many	TRBJ1-2	TRBD1	TGTGCCAGCAGCTTAACAGGGGACAACTATGGCTACACCTTC	CASSLTGDNYGYTF
TRBV3-1	many	TRBJ2-3	.	TGTGCCAGCAGCGTGGACACTTACACAGATACGCAGTATTTT	CASSVDTYTDTQYF
TRBV12-3/TRBV12-4	.	TRBJ1-5	.	TGTGCCAGCAGCCCTGGTGGACGACGAGGGGGCAATCAGCCCCAGCATTTT	CASSPGGRRGGNQPQHF
TRBV5-6	many	TRBJ2-3	TRBD2	TGTGCCACCAGCTATCTTCTAGCGGGAGGGCCTGAAGATACGCAGTATTTT	CATSYLLAGGPEDTQYF
TRBV6-5	.	TRBJ1-6	TRBD1	TGTGCCAGCACCCGGGACAGTAATAATTCACCCCTCCACTTT	CASTRDSNNSPLHF
TRBV5-1	many	TRBJ1-5	.	TGCGCCAGCAGCTCCACGCCGGGTTTAAATCAGCCCCAGCATTTT	CASSSTPGLNQPQHF
TRBV29-1	many	TRBJ1-2	TRBD1	TGCAGCGTTGAACGGGACAGGGCCCCCTATGGCTACACCTTC	CSVERDRAPYGYTF
TRBV5-4	many	TRBJ2-5	TRBD2	TGTGCCAGCAGCTTAGGGGTAGCGGGAGGAGAGACCCAGTACTTC	CASSLGVAGGETQYF
TRBV14	many	TRBJ2-7	.	TGTGCCAGCAGCCTTGGTCATGGCCCGCTATGGGAGCAGTACTTC	CASSLGHGPLWEQYF